Listed below are T cell receptor beta chains from one sample, sequenced in a study of blood T cell repertoires in COVID-19. Libraries were prepared by immunoSEQ multiplex PCR; TCRdb keeps only in-frame clonotypes and omits some of them. The sample comprises 50,000 to 80,000 clones, about 88% of which are singletons, and 10% rests with the top ten. Source material: PBMCs or T cells enriched from blood (not recorded which). The source is a woman aged 40 to 50 who had recovered from COVID-19. The CDR3 runs from the conserved cysteine through the conserved F or W. D genes are given only for firm matches. Expanded clones get a size class; other rows say once, few or many, or leave the size out.

D: NA; J: TRBJ1-2; size: once; V: TRBV6-5; CDR3: CASKLWGTLGSYTF; DNA: TGTGCCAGCAAGCTCTGGGGGACTCTAGGGAGCTACACCTTC
D: TRBD2; J: TRBJ2-5; size: once; V: TRBV3-1/TRBV3-2; CDR3: CASSSTGTRQETQYF; DNA: TGTGCCAGCAGCTCCACCGGGACTAGACAAGAGACCCAGTACTTC
D: TRBD1; J: TRBJ1-2; size: NA; V: TRBV6-5; CDR3: CASRMGQGFGYTF; DNA: TGTGCCAGCAGGATGGGACAGGGGTTTGGCTACACCTTC
D: TRBD1; J: TRBJ2-1; size: NA; V: TRBV7-9; CDR3: CASSPGQGANEQFF; DNA: TGTGCCAGCAGCCCGGGACAGGGGGCCAATGAGCAGTTCTTC
D: NA; J: TRBJ1-2; size: NA; V: TRBV11-2; CDR3: CASSSLNRVTHTF; DNA: TGTGCCAGCAGCTCTTTGAACAGGGTAACCCACACCTTC
D: TRBD2; J: TRBJ2-3; size: once; V: TRBV19; CDR3: CASSKMSSGGTDTQYF; DNA: TGTGCCAGTAGTAAAATGAGTAGCGGGGGCACAGATACGCAGTATTTT
D: NA; J: TRBJ2-5; size: NA; V: TRBV5-4; CDR3: CASSLNSQETQYF; DNA: TGTGCCAGCAGCTTGAACAGCCAAGAGACCCAGTACTTC
D: TRBD1; J: TRBJ2-7; size: NA; V: TRBV5-1; CDR3: CASTERQGAYEQYF; DNA: TGCGCCAGCACCGAAAGACAGGGAGCCTACGAGCAGTACTTC
D: NA; J: TRBJ1-1; size: NA; V: TRBV28; CDR3: CASSPGQHTEAFF; DNA: TGTGCCAGCAGTCCGGGACAACACACTGAAGCTTTCTTT
D: TRBD2; J: TRBJ2-1; size: NA; V: TRBV27; CDR3: CASIPHLGPLAGDNNEQFF; DNA: TGTGCCAGCATCCCTCACCTGGGCCCACTAGCGGGGGACAACAATGAGCAGTTCTTC
D: TRBD1; J: TRBJ1-4; size: once; V: TRBV27; CDR3: CASTKGTGEKLFF; DNA: TGTGCCAGCACCAAAGGGACAGGGGAAAAACTGTTTTTT
D: NA; J: TRBJ2-7; size: NA; V: TRBV10-3; CDR3: CAISESGGVEQYF; DNA: TGTGCCATCAGTGAGTCGGGGGGAGTCGAGCAGTACTTC
D: NA; J: TRBJ1-6; size: NA; V: TRBV12-3/TRBV12-4; CDR3: CASSMIIGSPLHF; DNA: TGTGCCAGCAGTATGATCATCGGTTCACCCCTCCACTTT
D: NA; J: TRBJ1-6; size: NA; V: TRBV21-1; CDR3: CASSREVGYEFTPRGSPLHF; DNA: TGTGCCAGCAGCAGGGAAGTGGGGTATGAATTCACCCCTCGGGGGTCACCCCTCCACTTT
D: TRBD1; J: TRBJ1-1; size: NA; V: TRBV13; CDR3: CASSLVGGSMNTEAFF; DNA: TGTGCCAGCAGCTTAGTAGGGGGCTCCATGAACACTGAAGCTTTCTTT
D: NA; J: TRBJ1-6; size: NA; V: TRBV19; CDR3: CASRDTINSPLHF; DNA: TGTGCCAGTAGAGACACCATTAATTCACCCCTCCACTTT
D: TRBD1; J: TRBJ2-7; size: NA; V: TRBV2; CDR3: CASRQGQNYEQYF; DNA: TGTGCCAGCAGACAGGGACAGAACTACGAGCAGTACTTC
D: TRBD1; J: TRBJ2-7; size: NA; V: TRBV27; CDR3: CASSHGTAYEQYF; DNA: TGTGCCAGCAGTCATGGGACAGCCTACGAGCAGTACTTC
D: TRBD1; J: TRBJ1-5; size: NA; V: TRBV7-9; CDR3: CASSLQGGNQPQHF; DNA: TGTGCCAGCAGCCTCCAGGGGGGCAATCAGCCCCAGCATTTT
D: NA; J: TRBJ1-2; size: few; V: TRBV5-6; CDR3: CASFTEHGRYYGYTF; DNA: TGTGCCAGCTTCACAGAACACGGCAGATACTATGGCTACACCTTC
D: NA; J: TRBJ2-7; size: NA; V: TRBV7-8; CDR3: CASSQALAQSYEQYF; DNA: TGTGCCAGCAGCCAAGCCCTAGCGCAATCCTACGAGCAGTACTTC
D: TRBD2; J: TRBJ2-3; size: once; V: TRBV6-1; CDR3: CASSEPTSGGVLDTQYF; DNA: TGTGCCAGCAGTGAGCCGACTAGCGGGGGGGTTCTTGATACGCAGTATTTT
D: NA; J: TRBJ2-5; size: NA; V: TRBV5-1; CDR3: CASSLGLFGQETQYF; DNA: TGCGCCAGCAGTCTCGGTTTATTCGGTCAAGAGACCCAGTACTTC
D: TRBD1; J: TRBJ1-5; size: NA; V: TRBV19; CDR3: CASTPGRQGGRGLNQPQHF; DNA: TGTGCCAGTACCCCAGGGAGACAGGGGGGCCGAGGCCTTAATCAGCCCCAGCATTTT
D: NA; J: TRBJ2-5; size: NA; V: TRBV5-3; CDR3: CARRKQGPLWETQYF; DNA: TGTGCCAGAAGAAAACAGGGCCCGCTCTGGGAGACCCAGTACTTC
D: TRBD1; J: TRBJ1-1; size: once; V: TRBV19; CDR3: CASSIVIGTELVNTEAFF; DNA: TGTGCCAGTAGTATAGTTATAGGGACAGAACTCGTGAACACTGAAGCTTTCTTT
D: NA; J: TRBJ2-7; size: NA; V: TRBV7-9; CDR3: CASSQTGFNEQYF; DNA: TGTGCCAGCAGCCAGACAGGATTCAACGAGCAGTACTTC
D: NA; J: TRBJ2-2; size: NA; V: TRBV5-8; CDR3: CASSYGLNTGELFF; DNA: TGTGCCAGCAGCTACGGACTGAACACCGGGGAGCTGTTTTTT
D: NA; J: TRBJ2-7; size: NA; V: TRBV5-4; CDR3: CASSSGGNEQYF; DNA: TGTGCCAGCAGCTCGGGCGGGAACGAGCAGTACTTC
D: NA; J: TRBJ1-1; size: NA; V: TRBV29-1; CDR3: CSAERNTEAFF; DNA: TGCAGCGCTGAACGGAACACTGAAGCTTTCTTT
D: NA; J: TRBJ1-1; size: NA; V: TRBV20-1; CDR3: CSASNKVGKDTEAFF; DNA: TGCAGTGCTAGTAATAAGGTGGGCAAAGACACTGAAGCTTTCTTT
D: NA; J: TRBJ2-7; size: NA; V: TRBV19; CDR3: CASSAQRQGGSYEQYF; DNA: TGTGCCAGTAGTGCCCAGCGCCAGGGGGGATCCTACGAGCAGTACTTC
D: TRBD1; J: TRBJ1-2; size: NA; V: TRBV5-6; CDR3: CASSGGQGIYGYTF; DNA: TGTGCCAGCAGCGGCGGACAGGGGATCTATGGCTACACCTTC
D: NA; J: TRBJ1-4; size: NA; V: TRBV7-9; CDR3: CASSFTATYEKLFF; DNA: TGTGCCAGCAGCTTTACCGCAACATATGAAAAACTGTTTTTT
D: NA; J: TRBJ1-1; size: NA; V: TRBV14; CDR3: CASSQDRRAWNTEAFF; DNA: TGTGCCAGCAGCCAAGATCGGCGGGCTTGGAACACTGAAGCTTTCTTT
D: NA; J: TRBJ2-5; size: NA; V: TRBV3-1/TRBV3-2; CDR3: CASSQGAKETQYF; DNA: TGTGCCAGCAGCCAAGGGGCCAAAGAGACCCAGTACTTC
D: TRBD1; J: TRBJ2-5; size: NA; V: TRBV5-1; CDR3: CASRGDRSETQYF; DNA: TGCGCCAGCAGGGGGGACAGATCAGAGACCCAGTACTTC
D: NA; J: TRBJ1-6; size: NA; V: TRBV6-5; CDR3: CASTGSSYNSPLHF; DNA: TGTGCCAGTACAGGGAGCTCCTATAATTCACCCCTCCACTTT
D: TRBD1; J: TRBJ1-3; size: NA; V: TRBV5-1; CDR3: CASSFRQGSGNTIYF; DNA: TGCGCCAGCAGCTTTAGACAGGGATCTGGAAACACCATATATTTT
D: NA; J: TRBJ1-1; size: NA; V: TRBV18; CDR3: CASSPSQGGETEAFF; DNA: TGTGCCAGCTCACCAAGCCAGGGCGGGGAGACTGAAGCTTTCTTT
D: TRBD2; J: TRBJ2-2; size: NA; V: TRBV5-1; CDR3: CASSLLGGASGTGELFF; DNA: TGCGCCAGCAGCTTGCTCGGGGGGGCCTCAGGGACCGGGGAGCTGTTTTTT
D: NA; J: TRBJ2-5; size: NA; V: TRBV19; CDR3: CASSPTRWGETRYF; DNA: TGTGCCAGTAGCCCGACTAGATGGGGGGAGACCCGGTACTTC
D: NA; J: TRBJ2-7; size: NA; V: TRBV3-1/TRBV3-2; CDR3: CASSHSSFQGDFYEQYF; DNA: TGTGCCAGCAGCCACTCCAGTTTTCAGGGTGACTTCTACGAGCAGTACTTC
D: TRBD2; J: TRBJ2-2; size: NA; V: TRBV9; CDR3: CASSVVQRGTGELFF; DNA: TGTGCCAGCAGCGTAGTGCAGCGGGGGACCGGGGAGCTGTTTTTT
D: NA; J: TRBJ2-7; size: NA; V: TRBV5-1; CDR3: CASSEDSLEQYF; DNA: TGCGCCAGCAGCGAGGACAGCCTTGAGCAGTACTTC
D: TRBD1; J: TRBJ1-6; size: NA; V: TRBV13; CDR3: CASSLAPEGAGYNSPLHF; DNA: TGTGCCAGCAGCTTAGCTCCGGAGGGGGCCGGCTATAATTCACCCCTCCACTTT
D: TRBD1; J: TRBJ1-5; size: few; V: TRBV24-1; CDR3: CATSDTGTVNQPQHF; DNA: TGTGCCACCAGTGACACCGGGACAGTCAATCAGCCCCAGCATTTT
D: TRBD1; J: TRBJ2-2; size: once; V: TRBV19; CDR3: CASSMGTGVGGELFF; DNA: TGTGCCAGTAGTATGGGGACAGGGGTCGGCGGGGAGCTGTTTTTT
D: TRBD2; J: TRBJ2-7; size: NA; V: TRBV5-1; CDR3: CASSINSGGAFEQYF; DNA: TGCGCCAGCAGCATAAATAGCGGGGGGGCCTTTGAGCAGTACTTC
D: TRBD1; J: TRBJ2-7; size: NA; V: TRBV13; CDR3: CASSSTRGPSYEQYF; DNA: TGTGCCAGCAGCTCTACAAGGGGGCCTTCCTACGAGCAGTACTTC